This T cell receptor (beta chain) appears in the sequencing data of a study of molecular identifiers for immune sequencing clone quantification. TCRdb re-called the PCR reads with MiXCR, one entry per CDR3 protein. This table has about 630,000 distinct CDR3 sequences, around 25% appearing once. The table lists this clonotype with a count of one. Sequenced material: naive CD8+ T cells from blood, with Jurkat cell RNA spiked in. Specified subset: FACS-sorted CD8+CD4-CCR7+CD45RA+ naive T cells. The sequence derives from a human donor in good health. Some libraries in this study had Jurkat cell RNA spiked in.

The CDR3: CASSLRLPGQGWYEQYF. The CDR3 DNA follows: TGTGCCAGCAGTCTCAGATTACCGGGACAGGGGTGGTACGAGCAGTACTTC. J is TRBJ2-7 and V is TRBV12-3 or TRBV12-4, with TRBD1 identical over 10 bases. Trimming cost V 5 bases and J 4 bases; bases outside gene matches: 14. The CDR3 is 17 residues long.